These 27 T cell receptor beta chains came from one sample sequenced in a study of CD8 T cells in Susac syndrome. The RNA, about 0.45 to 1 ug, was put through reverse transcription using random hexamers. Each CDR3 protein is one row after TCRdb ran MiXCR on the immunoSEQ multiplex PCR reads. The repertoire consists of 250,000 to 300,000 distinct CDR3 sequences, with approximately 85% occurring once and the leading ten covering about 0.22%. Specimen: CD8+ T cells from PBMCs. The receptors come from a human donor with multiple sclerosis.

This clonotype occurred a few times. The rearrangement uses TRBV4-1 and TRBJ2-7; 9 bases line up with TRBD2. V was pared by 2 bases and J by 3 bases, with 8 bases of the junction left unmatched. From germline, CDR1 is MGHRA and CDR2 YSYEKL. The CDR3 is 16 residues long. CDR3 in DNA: TGCGCCAGCAGCCAACTAGCGGGGCCGACTTTCTACGAGCAGTACTTC. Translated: CASSQLAGPTFYEQYF.

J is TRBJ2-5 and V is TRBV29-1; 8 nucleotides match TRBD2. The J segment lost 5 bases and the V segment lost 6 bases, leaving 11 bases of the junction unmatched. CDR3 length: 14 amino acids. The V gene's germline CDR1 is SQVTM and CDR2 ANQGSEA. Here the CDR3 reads CSVPKGLAGETQYF. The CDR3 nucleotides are TGCAGCGTCCCCAAAGGACTAGCAGGGGAGACCCAGTACTTC.

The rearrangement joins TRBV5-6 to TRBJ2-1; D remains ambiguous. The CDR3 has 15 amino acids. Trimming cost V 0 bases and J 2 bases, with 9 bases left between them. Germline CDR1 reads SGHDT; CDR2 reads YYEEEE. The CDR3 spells CASSLAPFTYNEQFF. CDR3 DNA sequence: TGTGCCAGCAGCTTGGCTCCGTTCACCTACAATGAGCAGTTCTTC.

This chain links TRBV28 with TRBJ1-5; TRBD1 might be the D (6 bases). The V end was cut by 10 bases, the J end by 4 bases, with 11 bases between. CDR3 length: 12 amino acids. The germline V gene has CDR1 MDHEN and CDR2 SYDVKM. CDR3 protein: CAIRTENQPQHF. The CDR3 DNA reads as TGTGCCATCAGGACAGAAAATCAGCCCCAGCATTTT.

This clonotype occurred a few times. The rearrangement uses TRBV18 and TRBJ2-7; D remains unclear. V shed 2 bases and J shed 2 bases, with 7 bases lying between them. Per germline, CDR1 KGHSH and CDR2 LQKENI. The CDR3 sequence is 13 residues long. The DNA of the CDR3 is TGTGCCAGCTCACCAAGGACGGCCTACGAGCAGTACTTC. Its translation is CASSPRTAYEQYF.

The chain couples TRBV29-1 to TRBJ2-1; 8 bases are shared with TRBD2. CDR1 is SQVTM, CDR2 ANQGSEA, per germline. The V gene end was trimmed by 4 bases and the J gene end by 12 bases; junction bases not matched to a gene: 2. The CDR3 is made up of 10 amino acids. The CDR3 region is CSVVGTRQFF. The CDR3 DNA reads TGCAGCGTTGTAGGGACTAGGCAGTTCTTC.

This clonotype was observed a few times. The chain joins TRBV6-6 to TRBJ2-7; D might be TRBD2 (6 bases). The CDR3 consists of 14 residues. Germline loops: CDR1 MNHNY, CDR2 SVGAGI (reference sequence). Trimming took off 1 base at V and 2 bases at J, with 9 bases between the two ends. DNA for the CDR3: TGTGCCAGCAGTTACTACGGGAGTACCTACGAGCAGTACTTC. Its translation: CASSYYGSTYEQYF.

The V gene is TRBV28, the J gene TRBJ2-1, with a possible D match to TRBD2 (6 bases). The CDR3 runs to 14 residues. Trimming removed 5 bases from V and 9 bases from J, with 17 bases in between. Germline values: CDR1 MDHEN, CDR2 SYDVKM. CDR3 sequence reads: CASSTQGLFSEQFF. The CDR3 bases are TGTGCCAGCAGTACCCAAGGACTATTCAGTGAGCAGTTCTTC.

The CDR3 DNA sequence: TGTGCCAGCAGCTTAAAGCTGGGTTGGGAGACCCAGTACTTC. Translation gives CASSLKLGWETQYF. The chain links TRBV7-3 to TRBJ2-5; D ambiguous. Trimming stripped 1 base from V and 5 bases from J, with 11 bases between. CDR1 and CDR2 (germline): SGHTA, FQGTGA. This CDR3 region has 14 residues. Filled out from reference TRBV7-3 and TRBJ2-5, the complete variable domain reads GAGVSQTPSNKVTEKGKYVELRCDPISGHTALYWYRQSLGQGPEFLIYFQGTGAADDSGLPNDRFFAVRPEGSVSTLKIQRTERGDSAVYLCASSLKLGWETQYFGPGTRLLVL.

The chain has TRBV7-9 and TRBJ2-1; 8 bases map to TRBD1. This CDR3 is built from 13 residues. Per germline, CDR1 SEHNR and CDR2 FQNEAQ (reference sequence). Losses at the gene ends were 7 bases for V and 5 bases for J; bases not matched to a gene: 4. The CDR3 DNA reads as TGTGCCAGCACGGGACAGGCCGACAATGAGCAGTTCTTC. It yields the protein CASTGQADNEQFF.

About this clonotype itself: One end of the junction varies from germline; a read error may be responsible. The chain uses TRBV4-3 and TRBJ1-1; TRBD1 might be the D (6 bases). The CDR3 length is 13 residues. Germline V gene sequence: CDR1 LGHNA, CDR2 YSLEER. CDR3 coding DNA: TGTGCCAGCAGCCAAGGCAGGGGCACTGAAGCTTTCTTT. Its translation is CASSQGRGTEAFF.

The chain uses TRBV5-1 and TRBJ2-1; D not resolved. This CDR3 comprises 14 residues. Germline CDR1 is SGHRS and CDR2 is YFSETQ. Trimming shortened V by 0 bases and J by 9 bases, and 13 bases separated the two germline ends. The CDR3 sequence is CASSLGRFWSEQFF. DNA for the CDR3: TGCGCCAGCAGCTTGGGGCGGTTTTGGAGTGAGCAGTTCTTC. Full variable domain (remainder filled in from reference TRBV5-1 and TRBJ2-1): KAGVTQTPRYLIKTRGQQVTLSCSPISGHRSVSWYQQTPGQGLQFLFEYFSETQRNKGNFPGRFSGRQFSNSRSEMNVSTLELGDSALYLCASSLGRFWSEQFFGPGTRLTVL.

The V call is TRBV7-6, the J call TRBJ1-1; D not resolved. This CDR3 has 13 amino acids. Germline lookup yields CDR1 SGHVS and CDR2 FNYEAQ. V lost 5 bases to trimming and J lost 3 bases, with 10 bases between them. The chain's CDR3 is CASSADADTEAFF. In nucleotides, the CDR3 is TGTGCCAGCAGCGCGGACGCAGACACTGAAGCTTTCTTT.

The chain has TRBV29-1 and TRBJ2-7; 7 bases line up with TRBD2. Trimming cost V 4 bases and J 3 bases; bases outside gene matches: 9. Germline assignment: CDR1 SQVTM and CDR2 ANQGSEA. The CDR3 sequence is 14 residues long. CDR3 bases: TGCAGCGTTGGCACCCGGGACTACGACTACGAGCAGTACTTC. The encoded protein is CSVGTRDYDYEQYF.

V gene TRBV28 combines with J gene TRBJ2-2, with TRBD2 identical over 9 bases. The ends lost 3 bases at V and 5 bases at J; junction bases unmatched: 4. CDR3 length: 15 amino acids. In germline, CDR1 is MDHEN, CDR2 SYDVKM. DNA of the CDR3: TGTGCCAGCAGTTTCTTGACTAGCGGTACCGGGGAGCTGTTTTTT. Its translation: CASSFLTSGTGELFF.

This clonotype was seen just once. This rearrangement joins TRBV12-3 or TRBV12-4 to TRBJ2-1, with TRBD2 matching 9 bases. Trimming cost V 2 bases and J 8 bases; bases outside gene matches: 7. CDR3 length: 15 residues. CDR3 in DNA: TGTGCCAGCAGTTTATGGCGGGAGGGCCTCTATGAGCAGTTCTTC. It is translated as CASSLWREGLYEQFF.

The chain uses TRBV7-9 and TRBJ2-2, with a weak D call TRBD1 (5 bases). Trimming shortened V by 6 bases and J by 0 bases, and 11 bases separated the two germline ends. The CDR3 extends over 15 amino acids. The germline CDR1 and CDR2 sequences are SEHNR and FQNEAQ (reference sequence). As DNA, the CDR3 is TGTGCCAGCAGTACAGGACCGCCGAACACCGGGGAGCTGTTTTTT. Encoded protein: CASSTGPPNTGELFF.

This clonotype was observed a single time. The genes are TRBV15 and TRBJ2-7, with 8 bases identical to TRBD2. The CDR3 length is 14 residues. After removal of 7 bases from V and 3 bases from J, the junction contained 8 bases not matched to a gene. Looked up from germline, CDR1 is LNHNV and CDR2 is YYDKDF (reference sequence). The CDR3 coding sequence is TGTGCCACCACCCCTCGAGGGACTAGCTACGAGCAGTACTTC. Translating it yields CATTPRGTSYEQYF.

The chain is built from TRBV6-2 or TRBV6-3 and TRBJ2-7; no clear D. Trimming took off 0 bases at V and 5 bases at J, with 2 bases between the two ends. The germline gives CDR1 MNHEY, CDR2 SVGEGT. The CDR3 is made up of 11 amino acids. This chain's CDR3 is CASSYSDEQYF. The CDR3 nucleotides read TGTGCCAGCAGTTACTCGGACGAGCAGTACTTC.

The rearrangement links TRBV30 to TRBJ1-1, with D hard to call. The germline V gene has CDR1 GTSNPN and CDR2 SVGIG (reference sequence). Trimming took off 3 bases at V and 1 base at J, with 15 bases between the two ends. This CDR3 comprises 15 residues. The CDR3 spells CAWSHPPAGNTEAFF. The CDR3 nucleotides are TGTGCCTGGAGCCACCCCCCGGCGGGGAACACTGAAGCTTTCTTT.

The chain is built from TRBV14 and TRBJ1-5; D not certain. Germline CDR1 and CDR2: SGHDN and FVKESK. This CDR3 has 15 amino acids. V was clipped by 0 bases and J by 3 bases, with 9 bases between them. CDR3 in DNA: TGTGCCAGCAGCCAAGAACGGGGTTTCAATCAGCCCCAGCATTTT. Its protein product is CASSQERGFNQPQHF.

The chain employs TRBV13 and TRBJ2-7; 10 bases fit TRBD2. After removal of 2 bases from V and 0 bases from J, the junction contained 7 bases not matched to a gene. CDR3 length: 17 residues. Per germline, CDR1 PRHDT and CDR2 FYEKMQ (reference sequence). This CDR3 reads CASSLPGTSVLSYEQYF. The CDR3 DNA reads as TGTGCCAGCAGCTTACCCGGGACTAGCGTACTCTCCTACGAGCAGTACTTC.

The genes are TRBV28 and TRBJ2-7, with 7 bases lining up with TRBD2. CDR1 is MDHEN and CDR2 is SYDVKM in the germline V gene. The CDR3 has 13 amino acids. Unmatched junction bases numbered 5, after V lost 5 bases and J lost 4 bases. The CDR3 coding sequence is TGTGCCAGCAGTGGGGGGGGTTTGTACGAGCAGTACTTC. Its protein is CASSGGGLYEQYF.

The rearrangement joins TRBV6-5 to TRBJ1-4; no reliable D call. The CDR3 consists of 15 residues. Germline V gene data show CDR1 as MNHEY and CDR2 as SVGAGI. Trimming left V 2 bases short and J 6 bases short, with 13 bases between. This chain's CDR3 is CASSYRLAWDEKLFF. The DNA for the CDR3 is TGTGCCAGCAGTTACCGACTCGCTTGGGATGAAAAACTGTTTTTT.

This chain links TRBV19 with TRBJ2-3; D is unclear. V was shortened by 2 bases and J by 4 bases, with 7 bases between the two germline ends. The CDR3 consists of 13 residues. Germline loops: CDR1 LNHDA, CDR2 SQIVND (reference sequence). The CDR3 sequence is CASSIRSPDTQYF. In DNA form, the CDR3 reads TGTGCCAGTAGTATACGGAGCCCAGATACGCAGTATTTT.

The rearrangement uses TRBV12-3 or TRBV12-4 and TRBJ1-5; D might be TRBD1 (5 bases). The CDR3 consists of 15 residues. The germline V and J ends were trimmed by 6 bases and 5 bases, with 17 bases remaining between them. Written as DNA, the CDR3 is TGTGCCAGCAGCCGTCAGCTGGACACCTATCAGCCCCAGCATTTT. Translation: CASSRQLDTYQPQHF.

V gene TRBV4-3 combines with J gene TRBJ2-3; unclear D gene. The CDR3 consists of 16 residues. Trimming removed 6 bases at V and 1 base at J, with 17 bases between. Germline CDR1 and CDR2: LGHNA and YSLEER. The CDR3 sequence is CASSLSTPPGTDTQYF. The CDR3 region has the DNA TGCGCCAGCAGTCTGAGTACTCCTCCGGGCACAGATACGCAGTATTTT.